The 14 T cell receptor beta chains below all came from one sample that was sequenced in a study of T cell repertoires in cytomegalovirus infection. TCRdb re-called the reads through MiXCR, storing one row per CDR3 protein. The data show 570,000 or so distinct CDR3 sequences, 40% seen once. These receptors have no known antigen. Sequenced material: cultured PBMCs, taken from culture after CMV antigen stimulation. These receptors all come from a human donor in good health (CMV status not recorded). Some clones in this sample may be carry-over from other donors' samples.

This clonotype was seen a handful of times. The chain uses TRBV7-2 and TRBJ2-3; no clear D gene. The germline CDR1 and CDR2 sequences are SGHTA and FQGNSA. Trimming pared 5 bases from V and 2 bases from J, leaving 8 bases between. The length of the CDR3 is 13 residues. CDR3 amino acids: CASSIQPTDTQYF. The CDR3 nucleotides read TGTGCCAGCAGCATACAACCCACAGATACGCAGTATTTT.

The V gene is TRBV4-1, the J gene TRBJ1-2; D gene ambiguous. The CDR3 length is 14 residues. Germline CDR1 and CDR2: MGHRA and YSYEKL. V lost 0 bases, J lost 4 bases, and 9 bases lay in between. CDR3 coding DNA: TGCGCCAGCAGCCAAGATATCCGAAGCTATGGCTACACCTTC. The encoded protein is CASSQDIRSYGYTF.

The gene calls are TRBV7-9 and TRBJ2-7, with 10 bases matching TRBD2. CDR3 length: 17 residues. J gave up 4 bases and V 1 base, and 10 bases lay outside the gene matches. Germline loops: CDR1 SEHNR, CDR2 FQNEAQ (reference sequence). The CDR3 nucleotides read TGTGCCAGCAGCTTAGGCCCTCCTAGCGGGAGCACGTACGAGCAGTACTTC. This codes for CASSLGPPSGSTYEQYF.

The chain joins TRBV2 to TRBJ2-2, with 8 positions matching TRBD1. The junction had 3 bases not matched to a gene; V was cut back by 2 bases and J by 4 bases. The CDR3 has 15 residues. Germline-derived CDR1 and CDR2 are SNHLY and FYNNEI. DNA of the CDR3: TGTGCCAGCAGTGAACAGGGGGCAAGCACCGGGGAGCTGTTTTTT. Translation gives CASSEQGASTGELFF.

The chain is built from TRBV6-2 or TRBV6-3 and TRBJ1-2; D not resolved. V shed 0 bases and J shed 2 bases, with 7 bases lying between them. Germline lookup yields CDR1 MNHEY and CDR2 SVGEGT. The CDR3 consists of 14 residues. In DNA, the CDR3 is TGTGCCAGCAGTTACTCGACGGCGAACTATGGCTACACCTTC. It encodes CASSYSTANYGYTF.

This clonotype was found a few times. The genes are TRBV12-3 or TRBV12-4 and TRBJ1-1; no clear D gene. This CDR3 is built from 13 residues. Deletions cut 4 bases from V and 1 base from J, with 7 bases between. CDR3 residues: CASSSQQNTEAFF. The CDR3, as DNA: TGTGCCAGCAGTTCCCAGCAGAACACTGAAGCTTTCTTT.

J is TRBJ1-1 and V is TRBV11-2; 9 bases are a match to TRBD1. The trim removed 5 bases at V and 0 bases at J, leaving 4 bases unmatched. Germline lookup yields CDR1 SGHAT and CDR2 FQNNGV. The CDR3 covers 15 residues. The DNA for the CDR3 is TGTGCCAGCAGCGCGTACAGGGGGCTGAACACTGAAGCTTTCTTT. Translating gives CASSAYRGLNTEAFF. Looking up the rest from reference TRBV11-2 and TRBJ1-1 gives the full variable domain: EAGVAQSPRYKIIEKRQSVAFWCNPISGHATLYWYQQILGQGPKLLIQFQNNGVVDDSQLPKDRFSAERLKGVDSTLKIQPAKLEDSAVYLCASSAYRGLNTEAFFGQGTRLTVV.

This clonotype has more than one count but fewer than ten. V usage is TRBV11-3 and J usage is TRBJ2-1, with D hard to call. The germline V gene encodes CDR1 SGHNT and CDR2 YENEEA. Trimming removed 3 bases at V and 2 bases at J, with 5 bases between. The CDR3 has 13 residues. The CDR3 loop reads CASSFRTYNEQFF. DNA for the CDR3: TGTGCCAGCAGCTTCCGTACCTACAATGAGCAGTTCTTC. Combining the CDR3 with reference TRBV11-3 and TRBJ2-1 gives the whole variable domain EAGVVQSPRYKIIEKKQPVAFWCNPISGHNTLYWYLQNLGQGPELLIRYENEEAVDDSQLPKDRFSAERLKGVDSTLKIQPAELGDSAVYLCASSFRTYNEQFFGPGTRLTVL.

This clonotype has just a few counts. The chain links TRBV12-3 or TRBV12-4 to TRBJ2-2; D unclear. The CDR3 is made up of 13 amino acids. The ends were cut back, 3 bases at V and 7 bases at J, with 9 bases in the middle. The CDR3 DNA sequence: TGTGCCAGCAGTTTTATGAGAGGCGGGGAGCTGTTTTTT. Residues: CASSFMRGGELFF.

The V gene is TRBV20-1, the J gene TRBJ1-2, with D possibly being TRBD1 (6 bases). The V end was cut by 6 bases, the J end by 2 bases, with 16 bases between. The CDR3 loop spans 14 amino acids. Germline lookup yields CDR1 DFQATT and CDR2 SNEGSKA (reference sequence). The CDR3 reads CSAAQGDINYGYTF. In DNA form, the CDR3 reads TGCAGTGCGGCACAGGGTGACATAAACTATGGCTACACCTTC.

This CDR3 reads CASNKREGKFNYGYTF. The CDR3 bases are TGTGCCAGTAATAAAAGGGAGGGCAAATTTAACTATGGCTACACCTTC. The chain employs TRBV6-5 and TRBJ1-2; D not resolved. The V and J ends lost 9 bases and 1 base respectively, with 21 bases between them. This CDR3 comprises 16 residues. Per germline, CDR1 MNHEY and CDR2 SVGAGI.

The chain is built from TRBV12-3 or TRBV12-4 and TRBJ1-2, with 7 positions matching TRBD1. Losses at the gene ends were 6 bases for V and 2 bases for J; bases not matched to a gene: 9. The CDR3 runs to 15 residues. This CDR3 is CASRYPGQENYGYTF. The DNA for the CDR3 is TGTGCCAGCAGGTACCCCGGACAGGAAAACTATGGCTACACCTTC.

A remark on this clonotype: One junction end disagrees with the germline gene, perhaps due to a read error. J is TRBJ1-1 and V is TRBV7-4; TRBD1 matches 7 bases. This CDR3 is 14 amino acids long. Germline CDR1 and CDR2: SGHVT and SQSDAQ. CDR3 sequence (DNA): TGTGCCAGCAGCTTTTCTTTAGGGGGCGCGCCGCTCATCTTT. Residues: CASSFSLGGAPLIF.

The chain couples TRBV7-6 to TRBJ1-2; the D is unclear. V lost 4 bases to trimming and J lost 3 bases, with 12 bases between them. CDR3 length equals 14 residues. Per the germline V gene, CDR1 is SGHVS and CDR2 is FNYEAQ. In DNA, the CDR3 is TGTGCCAGCAGCTATCGCGACCGAGACTATGGCTACACCTTC. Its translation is CASSYRDRDYGYTF.